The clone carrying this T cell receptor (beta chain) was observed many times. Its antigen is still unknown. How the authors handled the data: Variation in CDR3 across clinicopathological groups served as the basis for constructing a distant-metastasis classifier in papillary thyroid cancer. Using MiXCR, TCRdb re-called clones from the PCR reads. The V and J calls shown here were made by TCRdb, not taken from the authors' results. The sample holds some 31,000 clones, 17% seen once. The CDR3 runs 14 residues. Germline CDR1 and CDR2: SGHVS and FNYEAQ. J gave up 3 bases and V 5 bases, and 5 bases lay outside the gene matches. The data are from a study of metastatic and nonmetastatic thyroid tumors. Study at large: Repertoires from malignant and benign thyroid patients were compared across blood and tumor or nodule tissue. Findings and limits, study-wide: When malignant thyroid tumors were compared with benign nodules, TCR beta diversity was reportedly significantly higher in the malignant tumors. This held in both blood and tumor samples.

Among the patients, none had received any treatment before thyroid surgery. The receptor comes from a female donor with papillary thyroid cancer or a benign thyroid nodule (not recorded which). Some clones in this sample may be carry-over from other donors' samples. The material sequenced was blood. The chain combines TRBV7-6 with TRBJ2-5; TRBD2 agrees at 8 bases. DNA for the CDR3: TGTGCCAGCAGCAAGCAACTAGCGGAAGAGACCCAGTACTTC. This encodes CASSKQLAEETQYF. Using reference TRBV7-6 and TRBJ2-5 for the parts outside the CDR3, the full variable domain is GAGVSQSPRYKVTKRGQDVALRCDPISGHVSLYWYRQALGQGPEFLTYFNYEAQQDKSGLPNDRFSAERPEGSISTLTIQRTEQRDSAMYRCASSKQLAEETQYFGPGTRLLVL.